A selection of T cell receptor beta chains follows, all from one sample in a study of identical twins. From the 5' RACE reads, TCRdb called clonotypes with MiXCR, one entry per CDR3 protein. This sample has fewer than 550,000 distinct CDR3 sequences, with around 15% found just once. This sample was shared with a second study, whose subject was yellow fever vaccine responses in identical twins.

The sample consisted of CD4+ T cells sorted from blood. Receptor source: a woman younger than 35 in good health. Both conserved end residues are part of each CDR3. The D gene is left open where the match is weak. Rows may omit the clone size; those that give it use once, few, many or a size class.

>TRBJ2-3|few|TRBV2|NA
TGTGCCAGCAGTGTGGGCAGTATTATAACAGATACGCAGTATTTT
CASSVGSIITDTQYF
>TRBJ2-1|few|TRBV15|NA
TGTGCCACCAGCAGAGATGGTCGCAGCTACCCAAGCTCCTACAATGAGCAGTTCTTC
CATSRDGRSYPSSYNEQFF
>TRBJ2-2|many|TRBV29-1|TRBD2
TGCAGCGTTCAAAAGGTTGCTAGCGGGCTAAACACCGGGGAGCTGTTTTTT
CSVQKVASGLNTGELFF
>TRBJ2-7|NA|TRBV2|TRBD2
TGTGCCAGCAGTGAAGCGGGACCCAGGGAGGGGTACTTC
CASSEAGPREGYF
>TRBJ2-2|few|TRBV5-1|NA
TGCGCCAGCAGCTTGGCGGGGTTTCGGGACACCAACACCGGGGAGCTGTTTTTT
CASSLAGFRDTNTGELFF
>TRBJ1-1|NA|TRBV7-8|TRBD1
TGTGCCAGCAGCTCGGGACAGAGGAACACTGAAGCTTTCTTT
CASSSGQRNTEAFF
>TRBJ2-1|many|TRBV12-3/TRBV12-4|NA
TGTGCCAGCAGTTTGTCCGGTAAGGGCAATGAGCAGTTCTTC
CASSLSGKGNEQFF
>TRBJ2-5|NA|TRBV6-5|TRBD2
TGTGCCAGCAGCTACGGGGGGCAAGAGACCCAGTACTTC
CASSYGGQETQYF
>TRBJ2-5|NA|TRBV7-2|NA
TGTGCCAGCAGCTCCCAGGGCCCGGAGGGGGCCCAGTACTTC
CASSSQGPEGAQYF
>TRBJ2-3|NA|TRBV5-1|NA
TGCGCCAGCTCCATCTTTGCGATCAGCAGCACAGATACGCAGTATTTT
CASSIFAISSTDTQYF
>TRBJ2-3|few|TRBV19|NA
TGTGCCAGTAGTATGTCAGGTGGAATCACAGATACGCAGTATTTT
CASSMSGGITDTQYF
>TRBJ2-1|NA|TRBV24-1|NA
TGTGCCACCAGTGACCCTTCCAGGGATAATGAGCAGTTCTTC
CATSDPSRDNEQFF
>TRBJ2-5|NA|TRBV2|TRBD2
TGTGCCAGCAGGCCGAGCTCCCGACTAGCGGGGAAAGAGACCCAGTACTTC
CASRPSSRLAGKETQYF
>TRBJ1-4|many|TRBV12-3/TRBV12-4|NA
TGTGCCAGCAGCCCGTCTCTAACTAATGAAAAACTGTTTTTT
CASSPSLTNEKLFF
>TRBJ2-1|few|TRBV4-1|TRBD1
TGCGCCAGCAGCCTAAGGACAGGGTCGCAGTTCTTC
CASSLRTGSQFF
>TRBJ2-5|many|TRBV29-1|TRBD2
TGCAGCGTTGTAGCGGGGGAGACCCAGTACTTC
CSVVAGETQYF
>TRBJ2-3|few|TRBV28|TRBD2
TGTGCCAGCAGTTTGGGACTAGCCCCGTTATCTAGCACAGATACGCAGTATTTT
CASSLGLAPLSSTDTQYF
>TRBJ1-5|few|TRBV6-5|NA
TGTGCCAGCAGTTACTCGAGTCCGGCACCCAACAATCAGCCCCAGCATTTT
CASSYSSPAPNNQPQHF
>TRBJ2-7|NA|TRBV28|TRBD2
TGTGCCAGCAGTTTAACCCAGCGGGAGGGCCCCTACGAGCAGTACTTC
CASSLTQREGPYEQYF
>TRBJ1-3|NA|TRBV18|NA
TGTGCCAGCTCACCCCAAACTCCGGACAGCTCTGGAAACACCATATATTTT
CASSPQTPDSSGNTIYF
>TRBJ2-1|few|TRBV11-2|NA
TGTGCCAGCAGCTTAGGACTGGGCCTAGGGGGCTCCTACAATGAGCAGTTCTTC
CASSLGLGLGGSYNEQFF
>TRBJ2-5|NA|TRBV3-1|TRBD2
TGTGCCAGCAGCCAAGAAAACTTGGAGCGGGAGGGCCTTCGGAGAGAGACCCAGTACTTC
CASSQENLEREGLRRETQYF
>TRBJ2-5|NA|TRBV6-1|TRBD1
TGTGCCAGCAGCTCCACCCGACAGGGCCCAGAGACCCAGTACTTC
CASSSTRQGPETQYF
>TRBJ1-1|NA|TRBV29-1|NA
TGCAGCGTTCATTTCGGGGTAACTGAAGCTTTCTTT
CSVHFGVTEAFF
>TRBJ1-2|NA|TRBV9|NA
TGTGCCAGCAGCGTAGGGGCCAACTATGGCTACACCTTC
CASSVGANYGYTF
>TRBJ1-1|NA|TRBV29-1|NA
TGCAGCGTTGAACTACAGGGTAATACTGAAGCTTTCTTT
CSVELQGNTEAFF
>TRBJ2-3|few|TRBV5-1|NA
TGCGCCAGCAGTCCAGGACAAGAGGGCACAGATACGCAGTATTTT
CASSPGQEGTDTQYF
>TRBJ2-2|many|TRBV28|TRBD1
TGTGCCAGCAGTTTATTTAATCCAGGGGGTACCGGGGAGCTGTTTTTT
CASSLFNPGGTGELFF
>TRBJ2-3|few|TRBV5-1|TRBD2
TGCGCCAGCAACCTACGTCCCGGGACTAGCGGGAGAGGGTCAGATACGCAGTATTTT
CASNLRPGTSGRGSDTQYF
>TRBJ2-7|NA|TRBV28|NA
TGTGCCAGCAGGCAGGGTTTTCTAGACGAGCAGTACTTC
CASRQGFLDEQYF
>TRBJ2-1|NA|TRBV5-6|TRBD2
TGTGCCAGCAGCTTCGGTAGACTAGCGGTCTCCTACAATGAGCAGTTCTTC
CASSFGRLAVSYNEQFF
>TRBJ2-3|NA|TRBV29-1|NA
TGCAGCGGAAAAGCGGGGAGGGGGGGAGATACGCAGTATTTT
CSGKAGRGGDTQYF
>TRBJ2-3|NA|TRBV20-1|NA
TGCAGTGCTAGAGGGACCTACGGGCCAAACACAGATACGCAGTATTTT
CSARGTYGPNTDTQYF
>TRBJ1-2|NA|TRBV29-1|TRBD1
TGCAGTGTCCCCACGGGACAGGGGAACTATGGCTACACCTTC
CSVPTGQGNYGYTF
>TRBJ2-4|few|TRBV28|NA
TGTGCCAGCGTGGCTCCTTTCCTAAACATTCAGTACTTC
CASVAPFLNIQYF
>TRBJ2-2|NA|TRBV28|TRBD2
TGTGCCAGCAGTTTATATGTAGCGGGACGGACCGGGGAGCTGTTTTTT
CASSLYVAGRTGELFF
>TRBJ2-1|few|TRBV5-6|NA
TGTGCCAGCAGCTTGTTTGTATCGGGACTCTACAATGAGCAGTTCTTC
CASSLFVSGLYNEQFF
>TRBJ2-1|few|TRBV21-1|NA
TGTGCCAGCAGCAAACATCAGCTAGCGGGGGCTCGCTCCTACAATGAGCAGTTCTTC
CASSKHQLAGARSYNEQFF
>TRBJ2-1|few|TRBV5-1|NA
TGCGCCAGCAGCTTGGCGGGGGCCGACAATGAGCAGTTCTTC
CASSLAGADNEQFF
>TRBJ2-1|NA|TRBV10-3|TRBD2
TGTGCCATCAGTGAGCCGACTAGCGGTAGGAATGAGCAGTTCTTC
CAISEPTSGRNEQFF
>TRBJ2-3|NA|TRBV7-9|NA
TGTGCCAGCAGCTTGGCATCTGTCATCATCACAGATACGCAGTATTTT
CASSLASVIITDTQYF
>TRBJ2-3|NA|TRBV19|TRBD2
TGTGCCAGTAGTACTACCGGGACTAGAGCCACAGATACGCAGTATTTT
CASSTTGTRATDTQYF
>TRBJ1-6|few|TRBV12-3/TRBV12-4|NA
TGTGCCAGCAGTTTCCTCGGTAATTCACCCCTCCACTTT
CASSFLGNSPLHF
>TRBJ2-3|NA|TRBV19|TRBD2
TGTGCCAGTAGTCCCCTCCCTACTAGCGGGAACGGAGATACGCAGTATTTT
CASSPLPTSGNGDTQYF
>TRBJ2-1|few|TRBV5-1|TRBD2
TGCGCCAGCAGCGCGGGACTAGCGGGGAATGAGCAGTTCTTC
CASSAGLAGNEQFF
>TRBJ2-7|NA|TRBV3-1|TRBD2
TGTACCTTCTGCACCATCGCGGGCACTAGCGGTACCTACGAGCAGTACTTC
CTFCTIAGTSGTYEQYF